This T cell receptor beta chain is drawn from a study of human T cells and chemical hapten exposure. Looking at the study overall: It was small differences in pooled library volume that mainly caused per-sample TCR yields to vary.

From the RACE reads, TCRdb called clonotypes with MiXCR, one entry per CDR3 protein. The table lists around 380,000 distinct CDR3 sequences, about 4.8% of them singletons. Time point: patch test 1, 2 weeks after DPC sensitization. Treatment defined: therapeutic diphenylcyclopropenone sensitization with weekly scalp DPC. The CDR3 has 15 residues. Trimming cost V 5 bases and J 6 bases; bases outside gene matches: 8. The chain combines TRBV12-3 or TRBV12-4 with TRBJ2-2, with TRBD2 matching over 8 bases. The sample consisted of whole blood, taken in connection with sensitization to the hapten diphenylcyclopropenone (DPC). The receptor was isolated from a woman in her fifties or sixties with alopecia areata. Some clones in this sample may be carry-over from other donors' samples. The CDR3 DNA follows: TGTGCCAGCAGTCCGAGCGGGAGAAAGGCCGGGGAGCTGTTTTTT. Amino acids: CASSPSGRKAGELFF.